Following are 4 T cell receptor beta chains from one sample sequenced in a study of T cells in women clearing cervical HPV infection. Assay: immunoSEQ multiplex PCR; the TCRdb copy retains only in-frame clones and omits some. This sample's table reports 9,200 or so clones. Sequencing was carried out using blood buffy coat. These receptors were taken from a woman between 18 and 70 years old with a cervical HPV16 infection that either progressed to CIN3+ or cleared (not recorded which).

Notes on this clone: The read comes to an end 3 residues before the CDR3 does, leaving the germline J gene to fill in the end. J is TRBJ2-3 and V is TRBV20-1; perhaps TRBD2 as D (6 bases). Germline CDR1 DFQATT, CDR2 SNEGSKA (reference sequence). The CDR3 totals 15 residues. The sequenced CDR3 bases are TGCAGTGCTAGAGAAGGAGGGCTTTTGAATCAGCCG. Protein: CSAREGGLLNQP. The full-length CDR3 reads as CSAREGGLLNQPQYF.

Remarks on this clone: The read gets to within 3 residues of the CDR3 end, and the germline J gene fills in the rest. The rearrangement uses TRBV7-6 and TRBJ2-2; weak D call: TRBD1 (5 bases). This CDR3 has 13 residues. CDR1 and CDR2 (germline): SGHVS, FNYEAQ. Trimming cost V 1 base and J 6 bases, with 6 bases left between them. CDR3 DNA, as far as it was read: TGTGCCAGCAGCTTAGTAGGGGCCGGGGAG. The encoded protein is CASSLVGAGE. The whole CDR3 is CASSLVGAGELFF.

The CDR3 spells CASSLGGGYDYTF. CDR3 DNA (partial): TGTGCCAGCAGCTTAGGGGGCGGCTACGAC. The chain has TRBV11-2 and TRBJ1-2, with D tentatively TRBD1 (5 bases). The read ends 3 residues before the CDR3 terminus; that terminus is restored from the germline J gene. Germline V gene sequence: CDR1 SGHAT, CDR2 FQNNGV. The CDR3 is 13 residues long.

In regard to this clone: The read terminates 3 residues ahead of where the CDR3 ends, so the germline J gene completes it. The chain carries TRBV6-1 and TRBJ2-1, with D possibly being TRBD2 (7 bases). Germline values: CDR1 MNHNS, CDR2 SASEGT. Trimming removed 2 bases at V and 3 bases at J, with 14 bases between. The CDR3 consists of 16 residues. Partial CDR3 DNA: TGTGCCAGCAGTGAAAATAGGGGGGGGCACTACAATGAG. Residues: CASSENRGGHYNE. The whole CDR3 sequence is CASSENRGGHYNEQFF.